The clone carrying this T cell receptor (beta chain) has just a few counts. Its target is unknown. Every sample yielded at least 6.5 million isolated PBMCs. This CDR3 is built from 13 residues. The germline gives CDR1 ENHRY, CDR2 SYGVKD. The V segment lost 11 bases and the J segment 6 bases; nucleotides outside the gene matches: 12. The data are from a study of blood T cells in healthy people across ages. Overall study: Capture via template switching afforded approximately one barcoded beta molecule per two T cells. Findings and caveats of the study: With donor CMV status unknown, expanded clonotype changes were possibly confounded. Unsorted PBMCs blocked a conclusive comparison of naive and antigen-experienced cells.

Primers used in a second PCR of about 7 to 12 cycles were a sample-barcoded 5' primer and a J-beta primer mix. TCRdb independently ran MiXCR on the 5' RACE reads; one entry per CDR3 protein. The profile shows approximately 1.5 million distinct CDR3 sequences, about 35% of them singletons. The receptor's source is a woman in her thirties in good health. Sequenced: blood. The genes are TRBV10-3 and TRBJ2-7; 8 nucleotides line up with TRBD2. In DNA, the CDR3 is TGTGCCGTTTCGGGAGGGCCAGAAGCCGAGCAGTACTTC. Translating it yields CAVSGGPEAEQYF.